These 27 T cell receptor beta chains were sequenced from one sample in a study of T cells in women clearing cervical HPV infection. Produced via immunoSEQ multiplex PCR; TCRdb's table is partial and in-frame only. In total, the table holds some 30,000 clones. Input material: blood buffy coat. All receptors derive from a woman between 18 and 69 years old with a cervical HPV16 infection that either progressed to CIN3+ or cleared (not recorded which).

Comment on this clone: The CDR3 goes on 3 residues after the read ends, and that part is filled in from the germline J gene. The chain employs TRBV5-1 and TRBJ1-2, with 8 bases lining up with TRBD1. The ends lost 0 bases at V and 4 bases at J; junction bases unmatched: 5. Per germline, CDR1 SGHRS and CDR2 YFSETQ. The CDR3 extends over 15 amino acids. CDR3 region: CASSLGTGLGYGYTF. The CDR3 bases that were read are TGCGCCAGCAGCTTGGGGACAGGGCTAGGCTATGGC.

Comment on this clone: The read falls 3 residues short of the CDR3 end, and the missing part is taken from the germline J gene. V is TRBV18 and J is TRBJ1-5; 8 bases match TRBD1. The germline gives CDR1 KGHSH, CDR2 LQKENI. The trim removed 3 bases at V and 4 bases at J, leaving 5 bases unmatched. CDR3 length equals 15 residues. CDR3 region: CASSPGQGGNQPQHF. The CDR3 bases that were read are TGTGCCAGCTCACCCGGACAGGGAGGAAATCAGCCC. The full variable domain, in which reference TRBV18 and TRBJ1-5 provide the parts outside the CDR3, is NAGVMQNPRHLVRRRGQEARLRCSPMKGHSHVYWYRQLPEEGLKFMVYLQKENIIDESGMPKERFSAEFPKEGPSILRIQQVVRGDSAAYFCASSPGQGGNQPQHFGDGTRLSIL.

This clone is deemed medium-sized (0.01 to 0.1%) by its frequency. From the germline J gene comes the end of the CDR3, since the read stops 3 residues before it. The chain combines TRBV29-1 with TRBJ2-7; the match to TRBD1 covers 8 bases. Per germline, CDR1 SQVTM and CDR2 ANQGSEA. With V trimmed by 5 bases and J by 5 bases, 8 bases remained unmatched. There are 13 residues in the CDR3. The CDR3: CSVKGTGTNEQYF. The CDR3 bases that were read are TGCAGCGTTAAGGGGACAGGTACTAACGAG.

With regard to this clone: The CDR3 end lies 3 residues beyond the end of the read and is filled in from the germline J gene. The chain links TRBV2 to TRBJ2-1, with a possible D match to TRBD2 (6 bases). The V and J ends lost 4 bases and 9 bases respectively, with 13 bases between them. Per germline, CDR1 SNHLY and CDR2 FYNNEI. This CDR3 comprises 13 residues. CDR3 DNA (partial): TGTGCCAGCAGTGCTGCGTTCGGGGGTGAG. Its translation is CASSAAFGGE. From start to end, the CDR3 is CASSAAFGGEQFF.

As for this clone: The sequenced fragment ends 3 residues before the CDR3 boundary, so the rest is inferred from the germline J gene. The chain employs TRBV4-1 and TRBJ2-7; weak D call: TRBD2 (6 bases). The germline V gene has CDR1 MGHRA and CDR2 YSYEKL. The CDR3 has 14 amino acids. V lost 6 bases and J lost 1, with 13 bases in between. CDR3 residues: CASSPMGLSYEQYF. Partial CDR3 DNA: TGCGCCAGCAGTCCTATGGGACTTTCCTACGAG.

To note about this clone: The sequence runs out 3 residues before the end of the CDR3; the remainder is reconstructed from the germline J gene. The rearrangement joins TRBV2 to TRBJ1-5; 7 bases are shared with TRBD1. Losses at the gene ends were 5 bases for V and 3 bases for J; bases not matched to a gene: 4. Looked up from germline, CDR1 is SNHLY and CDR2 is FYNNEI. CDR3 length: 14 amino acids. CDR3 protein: CASSLGQLNQPQHF. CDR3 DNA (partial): TGTGCCAGCAGTTTGGGACAGCTCAATCAGCCC.

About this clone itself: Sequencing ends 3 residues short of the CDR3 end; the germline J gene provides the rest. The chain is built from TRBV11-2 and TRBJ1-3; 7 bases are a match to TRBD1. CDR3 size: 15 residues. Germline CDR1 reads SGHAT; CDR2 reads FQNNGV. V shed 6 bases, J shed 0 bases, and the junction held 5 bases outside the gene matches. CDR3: CASSGTAVSGNTIYF. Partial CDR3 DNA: TGTGCCAGCAGTGGGACAGCCGTCTCTGGAAACACC.

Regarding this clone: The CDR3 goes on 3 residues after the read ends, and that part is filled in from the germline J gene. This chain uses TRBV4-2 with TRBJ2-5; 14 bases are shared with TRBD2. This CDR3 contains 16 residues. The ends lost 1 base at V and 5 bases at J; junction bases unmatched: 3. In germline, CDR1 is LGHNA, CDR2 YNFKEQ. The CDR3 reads CASSQGLAGGKETQYF. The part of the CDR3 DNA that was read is TGTGCCAGCAGCCAAGGACTAGCGGGGGGGAAGGAGACC.

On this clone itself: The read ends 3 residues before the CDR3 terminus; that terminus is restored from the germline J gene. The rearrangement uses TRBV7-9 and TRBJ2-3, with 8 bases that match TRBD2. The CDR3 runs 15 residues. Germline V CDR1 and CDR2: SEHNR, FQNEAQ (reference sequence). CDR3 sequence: CASSTAGGPQETQYF. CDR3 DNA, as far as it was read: TGTGCCAGCAGCACGGCGGGGGGACCACAAGAGACG.

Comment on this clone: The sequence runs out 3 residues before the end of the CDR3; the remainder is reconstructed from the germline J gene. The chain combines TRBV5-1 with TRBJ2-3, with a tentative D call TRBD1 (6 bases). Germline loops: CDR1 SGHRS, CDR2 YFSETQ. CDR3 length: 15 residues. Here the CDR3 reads CASSPYPDSQETQYF. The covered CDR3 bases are TGCGCCAGCAGCCCCTATCCGGACAGCCAAGAGACG.

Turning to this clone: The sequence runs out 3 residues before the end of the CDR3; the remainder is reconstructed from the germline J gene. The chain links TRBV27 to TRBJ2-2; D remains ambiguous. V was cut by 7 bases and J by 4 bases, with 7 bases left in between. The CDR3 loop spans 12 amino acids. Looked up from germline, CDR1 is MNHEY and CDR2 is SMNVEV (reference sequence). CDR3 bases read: TGTGCCAGCATTCTCCTCACCGGGGAG. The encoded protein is CASILLTGE. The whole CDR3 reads CASILLTGELFF.

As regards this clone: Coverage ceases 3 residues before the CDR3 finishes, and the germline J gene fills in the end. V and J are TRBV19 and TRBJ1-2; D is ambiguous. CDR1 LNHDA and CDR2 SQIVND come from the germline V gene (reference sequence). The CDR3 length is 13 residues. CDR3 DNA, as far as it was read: TGTGCCAGTAGTAAACAGCGGGCCTACGAC. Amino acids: CASSKQRAYD. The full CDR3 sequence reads CASSKQRAYDYTF.

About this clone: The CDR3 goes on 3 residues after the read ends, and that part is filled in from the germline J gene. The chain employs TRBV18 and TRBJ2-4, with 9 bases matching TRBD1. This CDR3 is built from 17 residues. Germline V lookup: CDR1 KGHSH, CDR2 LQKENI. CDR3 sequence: CASSPFGTGPISYGQYF. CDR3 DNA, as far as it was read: TGTGCCAGCTCACCGTTCGGGACAGGGCCCATAAGCTATGGT.

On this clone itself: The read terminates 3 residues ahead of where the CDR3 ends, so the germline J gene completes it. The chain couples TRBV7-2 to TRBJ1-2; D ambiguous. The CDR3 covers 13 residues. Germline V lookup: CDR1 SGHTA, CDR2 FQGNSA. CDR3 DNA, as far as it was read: TGTGCCAGCAGCCTCCAGGCCGGGGTCGGC. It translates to CASSLQAGVG. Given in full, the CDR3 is CASSLQAGVGYTF.

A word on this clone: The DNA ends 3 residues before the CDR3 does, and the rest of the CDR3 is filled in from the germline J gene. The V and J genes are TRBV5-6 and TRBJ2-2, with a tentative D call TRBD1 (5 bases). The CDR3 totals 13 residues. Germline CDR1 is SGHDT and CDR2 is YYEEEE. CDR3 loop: CASSSRVWSPLFF. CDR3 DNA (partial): TGTGCCAGCAGCTCCAGGGTTTGGTCACCG.

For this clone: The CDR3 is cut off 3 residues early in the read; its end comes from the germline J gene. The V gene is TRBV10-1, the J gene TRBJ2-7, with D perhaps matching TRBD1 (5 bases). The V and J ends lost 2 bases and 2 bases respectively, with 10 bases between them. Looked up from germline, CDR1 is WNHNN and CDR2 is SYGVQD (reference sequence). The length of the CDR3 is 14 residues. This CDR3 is CASSETAGTYEQYF. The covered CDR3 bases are TGCGCCAGCAGTGAGACGGCAGGGACCTACGAG.

CDR3 protein: CASSPGRGSNQPQHF. The part of the CDR3 DNA that was read is TGTGCCAGCAGCCCAGGGAGGGGTAGCAATCAGCCC. V is TRBV7-8 and J is TRBJ1-5, with TRBD1 as a possible D gene (5 bases). The read halts 3 residues ahead of the CDR3 end, with the missing end drawn from the germline J gene. V lost 5 bases, J lost 0 bases, and 11 bases lay in between. The germline CDR1 and CDR2 sequences are SGHVS and FQNEAQ. The CDR3 totals 15 residues.

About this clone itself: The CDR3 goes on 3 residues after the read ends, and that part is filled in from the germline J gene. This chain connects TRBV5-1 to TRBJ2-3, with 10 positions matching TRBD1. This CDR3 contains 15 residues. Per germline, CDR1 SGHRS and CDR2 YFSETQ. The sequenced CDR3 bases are TGCGCCAGCAGCTTAGACAGGGGGCCGGGAGAGACG. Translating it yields CASSLDRGPGET. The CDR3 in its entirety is CASSLDRGPGETQYF.

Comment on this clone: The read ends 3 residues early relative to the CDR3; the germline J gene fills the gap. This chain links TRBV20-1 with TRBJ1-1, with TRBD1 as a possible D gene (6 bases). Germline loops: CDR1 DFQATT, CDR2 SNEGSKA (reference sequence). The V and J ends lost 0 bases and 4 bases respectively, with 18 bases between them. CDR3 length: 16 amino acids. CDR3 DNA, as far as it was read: TGCAGTGCTAGAGAATTTGGGGCAGGGGTGGGCACTGAA. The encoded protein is CSAREFGAGVGTE. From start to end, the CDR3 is CSAREFGAGVGTEAFF.

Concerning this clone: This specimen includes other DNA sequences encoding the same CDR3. The CDR3 region is CASSLDGGNGNTIYF. The sequenced CDR3 bases are TGCGCCAGCAGCTTGGATGGGGGCAACGGAAACACC. The chain has TRBV5-1 and TRBJ1-3; D might be TRBD1 (6 bases). The read halts 3 residues ahead of the CDR3 end, with the missing end drawn from the germline J gene. This CDR3 comprises 15 residues. V was clipped by 0 bases and J by 4 bases, with 11 bases between them. Germline V gene data show CDR1 as SGHRS and CDR2 as YFSETQ. Supplemented by reference TRBV5-1 and TRBJ1-3, the full variable domain reads KAGVTQTPRYLIKTRGQQVTLSCSPISGHRSVSWYQQTPGQGLQFLFEYFSETQRNKGNFPGRFSGRQFSNSRSEMNVSTLELGDSALYLCASSLDGGNGNTIYFGEGSWLTVV.

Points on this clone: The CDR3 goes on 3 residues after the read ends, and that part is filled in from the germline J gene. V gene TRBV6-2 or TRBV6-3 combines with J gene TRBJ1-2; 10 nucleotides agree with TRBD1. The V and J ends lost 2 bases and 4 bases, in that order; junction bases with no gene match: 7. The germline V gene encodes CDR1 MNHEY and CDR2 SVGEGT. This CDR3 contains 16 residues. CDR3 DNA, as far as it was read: TGTGCCAGCAGTTACGTTGGGACAGGGGACCTCTATGGC. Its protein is CASSYVGTGDLYG. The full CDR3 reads CASSYVGTGDLYGYTF.

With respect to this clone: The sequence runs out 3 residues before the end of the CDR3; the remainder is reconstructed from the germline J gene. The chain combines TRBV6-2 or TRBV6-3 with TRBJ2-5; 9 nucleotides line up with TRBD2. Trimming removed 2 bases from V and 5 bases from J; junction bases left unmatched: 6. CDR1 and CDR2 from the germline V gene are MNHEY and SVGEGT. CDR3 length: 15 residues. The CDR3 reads CASSYAGLASETQYF. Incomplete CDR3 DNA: TGTGCCAGCAGTTACGCCGGACTAGCGAGCGAGACC.

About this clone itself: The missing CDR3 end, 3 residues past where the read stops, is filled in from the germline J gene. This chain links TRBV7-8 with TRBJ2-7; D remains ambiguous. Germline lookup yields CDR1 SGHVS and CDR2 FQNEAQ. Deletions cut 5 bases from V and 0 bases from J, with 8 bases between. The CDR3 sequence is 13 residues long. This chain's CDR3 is CASSDTASYEQYF. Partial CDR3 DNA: TGTGCCAGCAGCGACACGGCCTCCTACGAG.

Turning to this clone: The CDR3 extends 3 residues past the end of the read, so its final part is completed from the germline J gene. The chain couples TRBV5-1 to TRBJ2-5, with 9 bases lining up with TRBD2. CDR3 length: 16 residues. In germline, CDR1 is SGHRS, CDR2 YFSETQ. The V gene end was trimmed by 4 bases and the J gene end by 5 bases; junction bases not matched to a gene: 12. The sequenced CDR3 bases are TGCGCCAGCAGCCTGGGTGGAGCGGGGGGCCCCGAGACC. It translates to CASSLGGAGGPET. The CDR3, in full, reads CASSLGGAGGPETQYF.

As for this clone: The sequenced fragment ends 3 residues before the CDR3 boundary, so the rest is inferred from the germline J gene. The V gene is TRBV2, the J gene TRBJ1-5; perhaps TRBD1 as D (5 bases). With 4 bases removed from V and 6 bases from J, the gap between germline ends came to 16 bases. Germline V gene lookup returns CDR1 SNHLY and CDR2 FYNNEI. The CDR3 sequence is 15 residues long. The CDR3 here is CASSVQASGGQPQHF. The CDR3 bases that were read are TGTGCCAGCAGTGTGCAGGCCTCGGGGGGTCAGCCC.

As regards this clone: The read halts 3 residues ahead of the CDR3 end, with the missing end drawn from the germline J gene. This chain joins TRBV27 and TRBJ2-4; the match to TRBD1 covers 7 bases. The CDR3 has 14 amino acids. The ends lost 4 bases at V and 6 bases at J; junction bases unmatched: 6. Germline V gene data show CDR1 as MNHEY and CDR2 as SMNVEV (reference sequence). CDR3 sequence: CASSSRSGGNIQYF. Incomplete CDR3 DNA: TGTGCCAGCAGTTCCCGTTCAGGGGGAAACATT.

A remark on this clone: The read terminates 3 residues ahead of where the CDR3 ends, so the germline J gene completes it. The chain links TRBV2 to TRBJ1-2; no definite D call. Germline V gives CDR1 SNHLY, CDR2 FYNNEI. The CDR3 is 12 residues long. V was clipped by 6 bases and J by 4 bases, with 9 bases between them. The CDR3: CASSPFPYGYTF. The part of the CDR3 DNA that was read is TGTGCCAGCAGCCCGTTTCCCTATGGC.